Below, 25 T cell receptor beta chains from the same sample are listed, as sequenced in a study of blood T cell repertoires in COVID-19. Profiling relied on immunoSEQ multiplex PCR, and the TCRdb table lists in-frame clones only, not all of them. The data contain about 14,000 clones, around 67% of them singletons. Sequencing was performed on peripheral blood. These receptors all come from a boy younger than 10 with active or convalescent COVID-19.

This clone was detected only a few times. The chain uses TRBV28 and TRBJ1-5; no definite D call. Germline V gene sequence: CDR1 MDHEN, CDR2 SYDVKM. This CDR3 contains 19 residues. Trimming took off 9 bases at V and 0 bases at J, with 27 bases between the two ends. CDR3 nucleotide sequence: TGTGCCAGTCCTTTGTCCTTCTTAGAGGGCTCCTATAGCAATCAGCCCCAGCATTTT. Protein product: CASPLSFLEGSYSNQPQHF. The full variable domain, in which reference TRBV28 and TRBJ1-5 provide the parts outside the CDR3, is DVKVTQSSRYLVKRTGEKVFLECVQDMDHENMFWYRQDPGLGLRLIYFSYDVKMKEKGDIPEGYSVSREKKERFSLILESASTNQTSMYLCASPLSFLEGSYSNQPQHFGDGTRLSIL.

In this sample, this clone turned up once. At the DNA level, this CDR3 is encoded by other sequences in the same sample as well. The CDR3 DNA reads as TGTGCCAGCAGTTACTCGCAGGGGGGACGGAATCAGCCCCAGCATTTT. The encoded protein is CASSYSQGGRNQPQHF. The chain uses TRBV6-6 and TRBJ1-5; 7 bases are shared with TRBD1. The CDR3 loop spans 16 amino acids. The ends lost 0 bases at V and 4 bases at J; junction bases unmatched: 6. Germline V lookup: CDR1 MNHNY, CDR2 SVGAGI (reference sequence).

V is TRBV5-5 and J is TRBJ2-1; 7 positions match TRBD2. The V gene end was trimmed by 0 bases and the J gene end by 6 bases; junction bases not matched to a gene: 6. The CDR3 contains 15 residues. CDR1 and CDR2 from the germline V gene are SGHKS and YYEKEE (reference sequence). CDR3 DNA: TGTGCCAGCAGCTTGGGGCCGGGAGGTGGCAATGAGCAGTTCTTC. As protein: CASSLGPGGGNEQFF.

CDR3 protein: CASSMGGVTNQPQHF. CDR3 DNA sequence: TGTGCCAGTAGTATGGGGGGGGTTACCAATCAGCCCCAGCATTTT. The chain joins TRBV19 to TRBJ1-5, with a tentative D call TRBD1 (5 bases). V shed 3 bases and J shed 3 bases, with 12 bases lying between them. Germline-derived CDR1 and CDR2 are LNHDA and SQIVND (reference sequence). There are 15 residues in the CDR3.

This clone was found once. The genes are TRBV3-1 (or the pseudogene TRBV3-2) and TRBJ2-3; no firm D call. V dropped 0 bases and J dropped 7 bases, with 8 bases sitting between them. The germline V gene has CDR1 LGHDT and CDR2 YNNKEL (reference sequence). This CDR3 comprises 13 residues. The CDR3 DNA sequence: TGTGCCAGCAGCCAAGATGTAAGCCATACGCAGTATTTT. Its translation: CASSQDVSHTQYF.

This clone was counted a single time. The chain joins TRBV4-1 to TRBJ2-1; TRBD2 matches at 9 bases. The germline gives CDR1 MGHRA, CDR2 YSYEKL. Trimming took 6 bases from V and 7 from J; bases not matched to a gene: 13. The CDR3 runs 16 residues. The CDR3 nucleotides are TGCGCCAGCAGGCCCCGGAGCGGGGGGCGGGAAAATGAGCAGTTCTTC. The encoded protein is CASRPRSGGRENEQFF.

The V gene is TRBV30, the J gene TRBJ1-4; D is ambiguous. Per the germline V gene, CDR1 is GTSNPN and CDR2 is SVGIG (reference sequence). V lost 1 base to trimming and J lost 7 bases, with 13 bases between them. The CDR3 runs to 14 residues. The CDR3: CAWSELTRGEKLFF. The CDR3 nucleotides are TGTGCCTGGAGTGAACTCACCCGGGGTGAAAAACTGTTTTTT.

This clone was observed a few times. The CDR3 reads CASRGGGNNEKLFF. The DNA for the CDR3 is TGTGCCAGCAGGGGCGGCGGGAATAATGAAAAACTGTTTTTT. The rearrangement links TRBV6-6 to TRBJ1-4; D unclear. The V gene lost 6 bases and the J gene lost 4 bases, with 12 bases spanning the gap. The CDR3 is made up of 14 amino acids. Germline loops: CDR1 MNHNY, CDR2 SVGAGI (reference sequence).

In its sample, this clone was seen once. The CDR3 loop is CASSEQGWTNEKLFF. The CDR3 region has the DNA TGCGCCAGCAGCGAACAGGGTTGGACTAATGAAAAACTGTTTTTT. This rearrangement joins TRBV5-1 to TRBJ1-4; D possibly corresponds to TRBD1 (6 bases). The CDR3 consists of 15 residues. Germline assignment: CDR1 SGHRS and CDR2 YFSETQ. The ends were cut back, 4 bases at V and 2 bases at J, with 12 bases in the middle.

This sequence joins TRBV6-6 and TRBJ1-1; a possible D gene is TRBD1 (5 bases). Trimming took 2 bases from V and 3 from J, leaving 13 bases between them. In germline, CDR1 is MNHNY, CDR2 SVGAGI (reference sequence). CDR3 length equals 15 residues. The CDR3 sequence: CASSYPQGRDTEAFF. CDR3 in DNA: TGTGCCAGCAGTTACCCCCAGGGTCGGGACACTGAAGCTTTCTTT.

A note on this clone: Relative to the germline gene, one junction end is altered; a read error may explain this. The rearrangement uses TRBV20-1 and TRBJ1-1; no clear D. The CDR3 is 11 residues long. Per germline, CDR1 DFQATT and CDR2 SNEGSKA (reference sequence). The CDR3 loop reads CSARGGREAFF. The DNA for the CDR3 is TGCAGTGCCAGAGGAGGGAGGGAAGCTTTCTTT.

This chain links TRBV6-5 with TRBJ2-3; a weak D match, TRBD1 (5 bases). The CDR3 loop spans 13 amino acids. CDR1 MNHEY and CDR2 SVGAGI come from the germline V gene. V was cut by 5 bases and J by 8 bases, with 14 bases left in between. This CDR3 is CASSIGAPGTQYF. The CDR3 region has the DNA TGTGCCAGCAGTATAGGGGCCCCAGGTACGCAGTATTTT.

This chain uses TRBV2 with TRBJ1-1; no firm D call. The ends were cut back, 8 bases at V and 0 bases at J, with 10 bases in the middle. This CDR3 is 13 amino acids long. CDR1 and CDR2 (germline): SNHLY, FYNNEI. The CDR3 sequence: CASYGGLNTEAFF. CDR3 coding DNA: TGTGCCAGCTACGGCGGATTGAACACTGAAGCTTTCTTT.

The rearrangement joins TRBV6-5 to TRBJ1-4, with 9 bases aligning to TRBD1. V was pared by 4 bases and J by 8 bases, with 11 bases of the junction left unmatched. Germline V lookup: CDR1 MNHEY, CDR2 SVGAGI. The length of the CDR3 is 16 residues. The CDR3 DNA reads as TGTGCCAGCAGTTCCTCCGGGACAGGGACTTCCGAAAAACTGTTTTTT. This codes for CASSSSGTGTSEKLFF.

This chain links TRBV27 with TRBJ2-7; 9 bases are a match to TRBD2. Germline V gives CDR1 MNHEY, CDR2 SMNVEV (reference sequence). J was trimmed by 4 bases and V by 5 bases; bases with no gene match: 6. The CDR3 is 14 amino acids. CDR3 coding DNA: TGTGCCAGCAGTCCAGGCGGGGGGGCGTACGAGCAGTACGTC. Translated: CASSPGGGAYEQYV.

CDR3 residues: CASSEASRGGQPQHF. The CDR3 DNA reads as TGTGCCAGCAGTGAAGCGTCCAGGGGCGGGCAGCCCCAGCATTTT. The chain is built from TRBV2 and TRBJ1-5; a weak D match, TRBD1 (6 bases). The length of the CDR3 is 15 residues. Germline V CDR1 and CDR2: SNHLY, FYNNEI. Trimming cost V 0 bases and J 7 bases, with 13 bases left between them. Using reference TRBV2 and TRBJ1-5 for the parts outside the CDR3, the full variable domain is EPEVTQTPSHQVTQMGQEVILRCVPISNHLYFYWYRQILGQKVEFLVSFYNNEISEKSEIFDDQFSVERPDGSNFTLKIRSTKLEDSAMYFCASSEASRGGQPQHFGDGTRLSIL.

This chain joins TRBV30 and TRBJ1-6, with D tentatively TRBD1 (5 bases). V was shortened by 4 bases and J by 7 bases, with 14 bases between the two germline ends. Germline CDR1 reads GTSNPN; CDR2 reads SVGIG (reference sequence). The CDR3 spans 14 residues. The CDR3 protein is CAWTSNSGNSPLHF. The CDR3, as DNA: TGTGCCTGGACCTCAAACTCAGGGAATTCACCCCTCCACTTT.

The CDR3 coding sequence is TGTGCCAGCAGCAAACAATCAGGGGCCCCTGTCTATAATTCACCCCTCCACTTT. This codes for CASSKQSGAPVYNSPLHF. The V call is TRBV21-1, the J call TRBJ1-6; the table assigns TRBD1, which was not confirmed against the DNA. TRBV21-1 is a documented pseudogene. This CDR3 region has 18 residues.

The CDR3 DNA follows: TGTGCCAGCAGCTCTAGCGATTCAGATACGCAGTATTTT. It encodes CASSSSDSDTQYF. The chain carries TRBV11-3 and TRBJ2-3; D might be TRBD2 (6 bases). The CDR3 consists of 13 residues. Trimming took off 4 bases at V and 4 bases at J, with 9 bases between the two ends. The germline V gene has CDR1 SGHNT and CDR2 YENEEA.

The V and J genes are TRBV4-1 and TRBJ1-2; 8 bases align to TRBD1. This CDR3 contains 22 residues. Germline CDR1 and CDR2: MGHRA and YSYEKL. The J segment lost 4 bases and the V segment lost 4 bases, leaving 29 bases of the junction unmatched. CDR3 protein: CASSLGGFKPGTGALKFYGYTF. The CDR3 DNA is TGCGCCAGCAGCCTCGGAGGGTTTAAACCCGGGACAGGCGCCTTAAAGTTCTATGGCTACACCTTC.

This clone was seen only a few times. The chain links TRBV6-6 to TRBJ1-5; TRBD1 matches 8 bases. This CDR3 has 17 residues. Germline lookup yields CDR1 MNHNY and CDR2 SVGAGI (reference sequence). Losses at the gene ends were 5 bases for V and 0 bases for J; bases not matched to a gene: 9. CDR3 DNA: TGTGCCAGCAGTCTATTTCAGGGGGCGCATAGCAATCAGCCCCAGCATTTT. Encoded protein: CASSLFQGAHSNQPQHF.

The genes are TRBV21-1 and TRBJ1-5; TRBD1 is the table's D call and was not checked against the DNA. TRBV21-1 is labeled a pseudogene. CDR3 length equals 16 residues. This CDR3 reads CASSPRRQGSNQPQHF. The CDR3 region has the DNA TGTGCCAGCAGCCCCCGTCGACAGGGAAGCAATCAGCCCCAGCATTTT.

The genes are TRBV19 and TRBJ2-1; TRBD1 might be the D (7 bases). Trimming pared 7 bases from V and 6 bases from J, leaving 19 bases between. This CDR3 spans 15 amino acids. Per germline, CDR1 LNHDA and CDR2 SQIVND (reference sequence). The CDR3 is CASNGGQGVRNEQFF. Written as DNA, the CDR3 is TGTGCCAGTAATGGAGGGCAGGGGGTCCGCAATGAGCAGTTCTTC. Using reference TRBV19 and TRBJ2-1 for the parts outside the CDR3, the full variable domain is DGGITQSPKYLFRKEGQNVTLSCEQNLNHDAMYWYRQDPGQGLRLIYYSQIVNDFQKGDIAEGYSVSREKKESFPLTVTSAQKNPTAFYLCASNGGQGVRNEQFFGPGTRLTVL.

V gene TRBV11-1 combines with J gene TRBJ2-1, with 7 bases that match TRBD1. In germline, CDR1 is SGHAT, CDR2 FQDESV (reference sequence). With 5 bases clipped from V and 0 bases from J, the junction kept 7 bases outside the gene matches. CDR3 size: 16 residues. The CDR3 here is CASSVHRGNSYNEQFF. The CDR3 region has the DNA TGTGCCAGCAGCGTACACAGGGGAAACTCCTACAATGAGCAGTTCTTC.

This chain links TRBV29-1 with TRBJ2-1; D is unresolved. Germline lookup yields CDR1 SQVTM and CDR2 ANQGSEA. V was pared by 7 bases and J by 0 bases, with 10 bases between. This CDR3 region has 13 residues. Here the CDR3 reads CSARVSSYNEQFF. Written as DNA, the CDR3 is TGCAGCGCTCGGGTTAGCTCCTACAATGAGCAGTTCTTC.